This T cell receptor beta chain was found in a study of T cells in Graves' hyperthyroidism and ophthalmopathy. Each patient was aged 18 to 65 and had newly diagnosed hyperthyroidism of under 2 months' duration. This clonotype was seen ten or more times. Its target is not known. Whole-study results and caveats: The model foresaw ophthalmopathy a median 6.5 months prior to onset.

Using RNA transcripts as the source, TCR beta CDR3 regions were amplified. First-round RT-PCR with HTBI primers amplified the TCR CDR3 region. TCRdb passed the multiplex PCR reads through MiXCR, listing each CDR3 protein once. The repertoire consists of 450,000 to 650,000 distinct CDR3 sequences, with around 21% occurring once and the leading ten covering around 27%. The clonotype originates from a man aged 18-30 years with Graves' hyperthyroidism. The sequencing sample was made of blood.

The CDR3 DNA reads TGCAGCGTGCAGGGGGACACCTACGAGCAGTACTTC. It is translated as CSVQGDTYEQYF. This chain joins TRBV29-1 and TRBJ2-7, with 7 bases identical to TRBD1. Germline V CDR1 and CDR2: SQVTM, ANQGSEA. With 6 bases clipped from V and 2 bases from J, the junction kept 4 bases outside the gene matches. This CDR3 comprises 12 residues.